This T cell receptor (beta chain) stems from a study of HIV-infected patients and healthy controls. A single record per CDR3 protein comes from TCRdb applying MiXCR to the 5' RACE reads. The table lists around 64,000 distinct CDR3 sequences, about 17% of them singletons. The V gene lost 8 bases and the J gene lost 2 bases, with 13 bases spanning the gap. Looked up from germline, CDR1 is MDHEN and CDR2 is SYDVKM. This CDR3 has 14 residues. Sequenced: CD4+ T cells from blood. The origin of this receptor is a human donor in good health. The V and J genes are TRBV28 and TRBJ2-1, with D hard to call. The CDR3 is CASCPTSPYNEQFF. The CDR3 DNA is TGTGCCAGCTGCCCAACGTCTCCCTACAATGAGCAGTTCTTC.